The 27 T cell receptor beta chains in this list originate from one sample, sequenced in a study of vaccination effects on CD4 cells after COVID-19. Profiled with immunoSEQ multiplex PCR; TCRdb holds only in-frame clones, not every one. The sample consists of tens of thousands of clones, around 74% of them appearing once. These receptors have no known antigen. Expansion of antigen-specific CD4+ T cells with viral peptide pools was carried out by the ViraFEST assay before sequencing. Having been cultured for around ten days, the cells underwent CD4+ T cell isolation. None of the vaccinated had previously contracted SARS-CoV-2, and their nucleocapsid antibodies tested negative. Sequencing used CD4+ T cells from PBMCs cultured with HCoV-NL63 spike peptides, obtained before COVID-19 vaccination. All receptors derive from a human donor who received a COVID-19 vaccine.

The chain combines TRBV19 with TRBJ1-1, with D uncertain. The germline V gene has CDR1 LNHDA and CDR2 SQIVND (reference sequence). V lost 3 bases to trimming and J lost 4 bases, with 9 bases between them. The CDR3 runs 13 residues. The CDR3 reads CASSIESGTEAFF. DNA of the CDR3: TGTGCCAGTAGTATTGAGTCGGGCACTGAAGCTTTCTTT. Together with reference TRBV19 and TRBJ1-1, the CDR3 gives the full variable domain: DGGITQSPKYLFRKEGQNVTLSCEQNLNHDAMYWYRQDPGQGLRLIYYSQIVNDFQKGDIAEGYSVSREKKESFPLTVTSAQKNPTAFYLCASSIESGTEAFFGQGTRLTVV.

The rearrangement uses TRBV2 and TRBJ1-1; 9 bases agree with TRBD1. Germline assignment: CDR1 SNHLY and CDR2 FYNNEI. CDR3 length: 15 amino acids. The V segment lost 6 bases and the J segment 5 bases; nucleotides outside the gene matches: 10. In DNA, the CDR3 is TGTGCCAGCAGCAAACAGACAGGGGGGAGGACTGAAGCTTTCTTT. Translation: CASSKQTGGRTEAFF.

The gene calls are TRBV18 and TRBJ2-5; 13 positions match TRBD2. Trimming took 5 bases from V and 2 from J; bases not matched to a gene: 2. Germline loops: CDR1 KGHSH, CDR2 LQKENI. The CDR3 extends over 15 amino acids. The DNA for the CDR3 is TGTGCCAGCTCAAGGACTAGCGGGGGTCAAGAGACCCAGTACTTC. Amino acids: CASSRTSGGQETQYF.

This clone was seen just once. The chain's CDR3 is CASSRPDRNSGNTIYF. DNA for the CDR3: TGTGCCAGCAGTCGACCTGACAGAAACTCTGGAAACACCATATATTTT. This chain connects TRBV6-2 or TRBV6-3 to TRBJ1-3; D is perhaps TRBD1 (5 bases). CDR3 size: 16 residues. Trimming removed 5 bases from V and 0 bases from J, with 14 bases in between. Germline CDR1 and CDR2: MNHEY and SVGEGT.

This clone was seen a handful of times. The V and J genes are TRBV5-1 and TRBJ1-2, with D maybe TRBD1 (6 bases). Trimming stripped 4 bases from V and 4 bases from J, with 14 bases between. The germline V gene encodes CDR1 SGHRS and CDR2 YFSETQ. CDR3 size: 14 residues. The DNA for the CDR3 is TGCGCCAGCAGCCCGTTACAGGGATCCTATGGCTACACCTTC. This codes for CASSPLQGSYGYTF.

V usage is TRBV19 and J usage is TRBJ1-5; TRBD1 aligns across 9 bases. The CDR3 is made up of 16 amino acids. The V gene's germline CDR1 is LNHDA and CDR2 SQIVND (reference sequence). Trimming at V came to 1 base and at J to 1 base, leaving 2 bases not matched to a gene. The CDR3 region is CASSIVGQGSNQPQHF. As DNA, the CDR3 is TGTGCCAGTAGTATAGTAGGACAGGGGAGCAATCAGCCCCAGCATTTT.

This chain joins TRBV11-2 and TRBJ2-5; 7 bases are a match to TRBD1. Trimming took 5 bases from V and 1 from J; bases not matched to a gene: 7. CDR3 length equals 15 residues. CDR1 is SGHAT and CDR2 is FQNNGV in the germline V gene. CDR3 in amino acids: CASSPKGTVQETQYF. CDR3 sequence (DNA): TGTGCCAGCAGCCCTAAAGGGACAGTCCAAGAGACCCAGTACTTC.

This chain uses TRBV5-1 with TRBJ1-1; 8 bases line up with TRBD1. The CDR3 sequence is 13 residues long. Germline CDR1 is SGHRS and CDR2 is YFSETQ. Trimming removed 4 bases from V and 7 bases from J; junction bases left unmatched: 6. Written as DNA, the CDR3 is TGCGCCAGCAGCCCCGGGGGGACAGGTGAAGCTTTCTTT. As protein: CASSPGGTGEAFF.

This chain connects TRBV5-1 to TRBJ1-2; TRBD1 might be the D (5 bases). Trimming removed 5 bases at V and 8 bases at J, with 16 bases between. This CDR3 is built from 13 residues. CDR1 and CDR2 (germline): SGHRS, YFSETQ. In DNA, the CDR3 is TGCGCCAGCAGTCAGATCGGGGACCGGGGCTACACCTTC. Protein sequence: CASSQIGDRGYTF.

This clone has just a few counts. This chain connects TRBV19 to TRBJ1-1, with D perhaps matching TRBD1 (6 bases). CDR1 is LNHDA and CDR2 is SQIVND in the germline V gene (reference sequence). V was pared by 5 bases and J by 1 base, with 14 bases between. There are 15 residues in the CDR3. The CDR3 DNA reads as TGTGCCAGTAGTGTTCGTGGGGGGGCGAACACTGAAGCTTTCTTT. Translation: CASSVRGGANTEAFF.

V usage is TRBV10-1 and J usage is TRBJ1-1; D ambiguous. The germline V gene encodes CDR1 WNHNN and CDR2 SYGVQD (reference sequence). The CDR3 runs 13 residues. V lost 9 bases to trimming and J lost 5 bases, with 16 bases between them. The CDR3 bases are TGCGCCAGACCAAAGGCCGTGTGGACTGAAGCTTTCTTT. Translating it yields CARPKAVWTEAFF.

The chain recombines TRBV19 with TRBJ2-2, with D unresolved. The germline V and J ends were trimmed by 7 bases and 0 bases, with 12 bases remaining between them. The CDR3 is made up of 15 amino acids. CDR1 is LNHDA and CDR2 is SQIVND in the germline V gene (reference sequence). The CDR3: CASKLRNANTGELFF. CDR3 in DNA: TGTGCCAGTAAACTAAGAAACGCGAACACCGGGGAGCTGTTTTTT.

The chain combines TRBV9 with TRBJ2-2; maybe TRBD1 (5 bases). Germline V gene lookup returns CDR1 SGDLS and CDR2 YYNGEE. CDR3 length: 16 residues. Trimming removed 3 bases at V and 0 bases at J, with 12 bases between. The CDR3 nucleotides are TGTGCCAGCAGCGCAACAGGACAACCGAACACCGGGGAGCTGTTTTTT. Encoded protein: CASSATGQPNTGELFF.

This clone was detected a few times. The chain is built from TRBV19 and TRBJ1-2; TRBD1 agrees at 7 bases. CDR1 and CDR2 from the germline V gene are LNHDA and SQIVND (reference sequence). V trimming: 6 bases; J trimming: 5 bases; junction bases outside the gene matches: 9. CDR3 length equals 14 residues. The CDR3 loop reads CASSSGGEGYGYTF. CDR3 in DNA: TGTGCCAGTAGCTCAGGGGGTGAAGGGTATGGCTACACCTTC. Full variable domain (missing parts from reference TRBV19 and TRBJ1-2): DGGITQSPKYLFRKEGQNVTLSCEQNLNHDAMYWYRQDPGQGLRLIYYSQIVNDFQKGDIAEGYSVSREKKESFPLTVTSAQKNPTAFYLCASSSGGEGYGYTFGSGTRLTVV.

This rearrangement joins TRBV5-6 to TRBJ1-1, with TRBD1 matching 7 bases. The V and J ends lost 4 bases and 4 bases, in that order; junction bases with no gene match: 4. Germline V lookup: CDR1 SGHDT, CDR2 YYEEEE. This CDR3 has 13 amino acids. The CDR3 protein is CASSLYRGTEAFF. CDR3 DNA sequence: TGTGCCAGCAGCCTCTACAGGGGCACTGAAGCTTTCTTT.

This clone has more than one count but fewer than ten. This rearrangement joins TRBV9 to TRBJ2-5; D unclear. Germline V lookup: CDR1 SGDLS, CDR2 YYNGEE. The V and J ends lost 6 bases and 5 bases respectively, with 5 bases between them. The CDR3 has 10 amino acids. The DNA of the CDR3 is TGTGCCAGCATGGGCGAGACCCAGTACTTC. Its protein is CASMGETQYF.

The V call is TRBV12-3 or TRBV12-4, the J call TRBJ1-1; no definite D call. V was trimmed by 7 bases and J by 3 bases, leaving 12 bases between them. The CDR3 contains 13 residues. The CDR3 reads CASTQNEYTEAFF. The CDR3 DNA sequence: TGTGCCAGCACTCAAAATGAATACACTGAAGCTTTCTTT.

The chain employs TRBV9 and TRBJ2-1, with D possibly TRBD1 on 6 matching bases. Germline loops: CDR1 SGDLS, CDR2 YYNGEE. The CDR3 totals 15 residues. Trimming left V 5 bases short and J 7 bases short, with 19 bases between. This CDR3 is CASSSGTTRVNEQFF. The CDR3 DNA reads TGTGCCAGCAGTTCCGGGACAACCAGAGTAAATGAGCAGTTCTTC.

The J gene is TRBJ1-2, the V gene TRBV6-1; weak D call: TRBD1 (5 bases). The germline CDR1 and CDR2 sequences are MNHNS and SASEGT. There are 15 residues in the CDR3. V lost 0 bases, J lost 8 bases, and 16 bases lay in between. CDR3 in amino acids: CASSEAQGGPEGYTF. The CDR3 region has the DNA TGTGCCAGCAGTGAAGCTCAGGGAGGTCCTGAAGGCTACACCTTC.

The CDR3 here is CASGANRGGTEAFF. CDR3 sequence (DNA): TGTGCTAGTGGTGCGAACAGGGGAGGAACTGAAGCTTTCTTT. The genes are TRBV12-5 and TRBJ1-1; 7 nucleotides align to TRBD1. The V segment lost 5 bases and the J segment 5 bases; nucleotides outside the gene matches: 8. This CDR3 is built from 14 residues. In germline, CDR1 is LGHNT, CDR2 FRNRAP.

This clone was counted once. The V gene is TRBV7-3, the J gene TRBJ2-2; a possible D gene is TRBD1 (6 bases). The V gene lost 5 bases and the J gene lost 1 base, with 11 bases spanning the gap. The germline V gene encodes CDR1 SGHTA and CDR2 FQGTGA. This CDR3 comprises 15 residues. The CDR3 region is CASSLQGLNTGELFF. Written as DNA, the CDR3 is TGTGCCAGCAGCCTACAGGGCTTGAACACCGGGGAGCTGTTTTTT.

The chain is built from TRBV9 and TRBJ2-2; no reliable D call. Germline V gene lookup returns CDR1 SGDLS and CDR2 YYNGEE. CDR3 size: 15 residues. Trimming shortened V by 0 bases and J by 1 base, and 7 bases separated the two germline ends. The CDR3 DNA reads TGTGCCAGCAGCGTAGTTGCAGTGAACACCGGGGAGCTGTTTTTT. This codes for CASSVVAVNTGELFF.

The rearrangement links TRBV19 to TRBJ2-3; TRBD1 matches at 7 bases. The trim removed 2 bases at V and 6 bases at J, leaving 23 bases unmatched. The CDR3 contains 20 residues. CDR1 LNHDA and CDR2 SQIVND come from the germline V gene (reference sequence). Here the CDR3 DNA reads TGTGCCAGTAGTATACGGCGTAGTTTACAGGGGAATTTGTTGGTGGATACGCAGTATTTT. It is translated as CASSIRRSLQGNLLVDTQYF.

The genes are TRBV30 and TRBJ2-2, with TRBD1 matching over 8 bases. Germline CDR1 reads GTSNPN; CDR2 reads SVGIG (reference sequence). J lost 1 base, V lost 3 bases, and 7 bases had no gene match. There are 16 residues in the CDR3. The CDR3 bases are TGTGCCTGGAGGGGGCCAGGGGGCCGGAACACCGGGGAGCTGTTTTTT. It encodes CAWRGPGGRNTGELFF.

CDR3 loop: CASSPLSENTEAFF. The DNA for the CDR3 is TGTGCCAGCTCACCACTCTCAGAGAACACTGAAGCTTTCTTT. The gene calls are TRBV18 and TRBJ1-1; D remains ambiguous. Trimming removed 1 base at V and 1 base at J, with 7 bases between. CDR1 is KGHSH and CDR2 is LQKENI in the germline V gene. The CDR3 sequence is 14 residues long.

V and J are TRBV28 and TRBJ1-1; 7 positions match TRBD1. After removal of 4 bases from V and 4 bases from J, the junction contained 9 bases not matched to a gene. This CDR3 is 15 amino acids long. Germline CDR1 reads MDHEN; CDR2 reads SYDVKM. The CDR3 here is CASSSSATGSTEAFF. The CDR3 bases are TGTGCCAGCAGTTCAAGCGCGACAGGGAGCACTGAAGCTTTCTTT.

This clone was recorded once. The chain has TRBV5-5 and TRBJ2-3, with D possibly TRBD1 on 6 matching bases. The ends were cut back, 5 bases at V and 1 base at J, with 23 bases in the middle. CDR1 and CDR2 (germline): SGHKS, YYEKEE (reference sequence). The CDR3 loop spans 18 amino acids. Here the CDR3 reads CASSYLGASSWGTDTQYF. The CDR3 bases are TGTGCCAGCAGTTATTTGGGGGCCTCATCCTGGGGCACAGATACGCAGTATTTT.